These 32 T cell receptor beta chains came from one sample sequenced in a study of PD-L1 blockade in urothelial cancer. Regarding time point: peripheral blood 6 weeks after treatment start. Generated by immunoSEQ multiplex PCR, the TCRdb table keeps only in-frame clones and is missing some. The sample shows about 66,000 clones, roughly 90% of them seen only once. The sample in question was PBMCs, obtained around atezolizumab (anti-PD-L1) treatment. The receptors come from a man between 60 and 75 years old with urothelial cancer.

The gene calls are TRBV2 and TRBJ1-2, with D perhaps matching TRBD1 (5 bases). Germline-derived CDR1 and CDR2 are SNHLY and FYNNEI. The germline V and J ends were trimmed by 7 bases and 8 bases, with 20 bases remaining between them. CDR3 length equals 14 residues. The CDR3 DNA reads as TGTGCCAGCACCCCGGTCAGGGAGGTACGCGGCTACACCTTC. It encodes CASTPVREVRGYTF.

V usage is TRBV7-6 and J usage is TRBJ1-1, with a tentative D call TRBD1 (6 bases). Per germline, CDR1 SGHVS and CDR2 FNYEAQ. V lost 5 bases, J lost 8 bases, and 12 bases lay in between. This CDR3 spans 12 amino acids. The CDR3 coding sequence is TGTGCCAGCAGCCCAAGCGGGACAGAAGCTTTCTTT. It translates to CASSPSGTEAFF.

The rearrangement links TRBV6-5 to TRBJ2-7; tentative D call: TRBD2 (6 bases). Germline V gene lookup returns CDR1 MNHEY and CDR2 SVGAGI. The CDR3 is 16 amino acids. V lost 2 bases, J lost 2 bases, and 16 bases lay in between. CDR3 residues: CASSYRPSAITYEQYF. The CDR3 DNA reads TGTGCCAGCAGTTACCGTCCTAGCGCCATAACCTACGAGCAGTACTTC.

The chain uses TRBV4-1 and TRBJ1-5; D unclear. This CDR3 contains 16 residues. Trimming took off 2 bases at V and 5 bases at J, with 16 bases between the two ends. The germline V gene has CDR1 MGHRA and CDR2 YSYEKL. The CDR3 protein is CASSQLLLDIHQPQHF. CDR3 DNA sequence: TGCGCCAGCAGCCAACTCCTTCTCGACATCCATCAGCCCCAGCATTTT.

J is TRBJ1-5 and V is TRBV6-5; the D gene is possibly TRBD1 (5 bases). Between the trimmed V and J ends, which lost 6 bases and 7 bases, there was a span of 19 bases. The length of the CDR3 is 15 residues. CDR1 is MNHEY, CDR2 SVGAGI, per germline. The CDR3 loop is CASRPSGSGGQPQHF. The CDR3 DNA reads as TGTGCCAGCAGACCTTCCGGCTCGGGGGGGCAGCCCCAGCATTTT.

The chain links TRBV6-5 to TRBJ1-3, with a possible D match to TRBD1 (5 bases). The CDR3 spans 15 residues. Trimming shortened V by 7 bases and J by 4 bases, and 17 bases separated the two germline ends. Looked up from germline, CDR1 is MNHEY and CDR2 is SVGAGI. The DNA for the CDR3 is TGTGCCAGCACCCTAACGCGGGGGTCGGGAAACACCATATATTTT. Its protein is CASTLTRGSGNTIYF.

The chain recombines TRBV2 with TRBJ1-2; D is uncertain. V was pared by 6 bases and J by 7 bases, with 12 bases between. The V gene's germline CDR1 is SNHLY and CDR2 FYNNEI. The CDR3 has 12 amino acids. The CDR3: CASSETGVGYTF. The CDR3 coding sequence is TGTGCCAGCAGCGAGACGGGTGTTGGCTACACCTTC. The full variable domain, completed using reference TRBV2 and TRBJ1-2, is EPEVTQTPSHQVTQMGQEVILRCVPISNHLYFYWYRQILGQKVEFLVSFYNNEISEKSEIFDDQFSVERPDGSNFTLKIRSTKLEDSAMYFCASSETGVGYTFGSGTRLTVV.

This clone was observed a handful of times. V and J are TRBV29-1 and TRBJ1-1; 7 bases map to TRBD1. V was pared by 4 bases and J by 4 bases, with 6 bases of the junction left unmatched. The CDR3 spans 13 residues. CDR1 is SQVTM and CDR2 is ANQGSEA in the germline V gene. CDR3 amino acids: CSVVRAGGTEAFF. CDR3 nucleotide sequence: TGCAGCGTTGTACGGGCAGGGGGCACTGAAGCTTTCTTT.

The chain is built from TRBV6-1 and TRBJ1-6; D remains unclear. Germline lookup yields CDR1 MNHNS and CDR2 SASEGT. With 6 bases removed from V and 0 bases from J, the gap between germline ends came to 9 bases. The CDR3 totals 15 residues. Here the CDR3 DNA reads TGTGCCAGCAGGATACAGAGCTCCTATAATTCACCCCTCCACTTT. Its translation is CASRIQSSYNSPLHF.

The chain employs TRBV7-2 and TRBJ2-5, with 12 bases fitting TRBD2. Germline-derived CDR1 and CDR2 are SGHTA and FQGNSA. Trimming at V came to 2 bases and at J to 5 bases, leaving 12 bases not matched to a gene. The CDR3 covers 18 residues. CDR3: CASSLLRLAGVGGETQYF. The CDR3 nucleotides are TGTGCCAGCAGCTTATTGCGACTAGCGGGAGTTGGTGGGGAGACCCAGTACTTC.

The chain employs TRBV19 and TRBJ1-6; D unclear. The CDR3 contains 15 residues. Per the germline V gene, CDR1 is LNHDA and CDR2 is SQIVND (reference sequence). The V gene lost 6 bases and the J gene lost 11 bases, with 20 bases spanning the gap. The CDR3 reads CASRSALYLPTPLHF. As DNA, the CDR3 is TGTGCCAGTAGGTCTGCTTTATACCTCCCTACACCCCTCCACTTT.

This chain connects TRBV6-5 to TRBJ2-4, with 7 bases identical to TRBD2. The V and J ends lost 0 bases and 8 bases, in that order; junction bases with no gene match: 10. This CDR3 is built from 16 residues. The germline gives CDR1 MNHEY, CDR2 SVGAGI. The CDR3 bases are TGTGCCAGCAGTTACTCTGCACTTGGCGGGAGCCACATTCAGTACTTC. This translates into CASSYSALGGSHIQYF.

V gene TRBV4-1 combines with J gene TRBJ1-4; D is uncertain. Between the trimmed V and J ends, which lost 1 base and 7 bases, there was a span of 16 bases. The germline CDR1 and CDR2 sequences are MGHRA and YSYEKL. This CDR3 contains 16 residues. The DNA of the CDR3 is TGCGCCAGCAGCCAAGGGAGCGGTACTCCAGGTGAAAAACTGTTTTTT. Translated: CASSQGSGTPGEKLFF.

The rearrangement joins TRBV19 to TRBJ2-2, with 10 bases fitting TRBD1. This CDR3 has 15 amino acids. Trimming at V came to 6 bases and at J to 3 bases, leaving 4 bases not matched to a gene. Germline loops: CDR1 LNHDA, CDR2 SQIVND (reference sequence). CDR3 amino acids: CASSPGTGDTGELFF. Written as DNA, the CDR3 is TGTGCCAGTAGCCCCGGGACAGGGGACACCGGGGAGCTGTTTTTT.

V and J are TRBV28 and TRBJ1-5, with no clear D. Between the trimmed V and J ends, which lost 0 bases and 9 bases, there was a span of 15 bases. CDR3 length: 15 residues. The V gene's germline CDR1 is MDHEN and CDR2 SYDVKM. CDR3 protein: CASSLWVEGPAPQHF. The CDR3 DNA is TGTGCCAGCAGTTTATGGGTCGAGGGCCCGGCGCCCCAGCATTTT.

The chain links TRBV28 to TRBJ1-5; 11 nucleotides align to TRBD1. This CDR3 region has 15 residues. Trimming removed 5 bases from V and 4 bases from J; junction bases left unmatched: 4. The V gene's germline CDR1 is MDHEN and CDR2 SYDVKM. The CDR3 is CASSTGTGGNQPQHF. CDR3 nucleotides: TGTGCCAGCAGTACCGGGACAGGGGGAAATCAGCCCCAGCATTTT. Combining the CDR3 with reference TRBV28 and TRBJ1-5 gives the whole variable domain DVKVTQSSRYLVKRTGEKVFLECVQDMDHENMFWYRQDPGLGLRLIYFSYDVKMKEKGDIPEGYSVSREKKERFSLILESASTNQTSMYLCASSTGTGGNQPQHFGDGTRLSIL.

This clone was detected only a few times. The rearrangement uses TRBV7-9 and TRBJ2-7; D is uncertain. The V gene's germline CDR1 is SEHNR and CDR2 FQNEAQ (reference sequence). The length of the CDR3 is 11 residues. V was shortened by 4 bases and J by 2 bases, with 3 bases between the two germline ends. The CDR3 is CASSSAYEQYF. CDR3 sequence (DNA): TGTGCCAGCAGCTCCGCCTACGAGCAGTACTTC.

This chain connects TRBV23-1 to TRBJ1-1; D is ambiguous. TRBV23-1 is placed among ORFs of uncertain function. The CDR3 sequence is 12 residues long. V was trimmed by 4 bases and J by 11 bases, leaving 14 bases between them. The CDR3 region has the DNA TGCGCCAGCAGTCGCCTAGCAGCGGGGGCTTTCTTT. This gives the protein CASSRLAAGAFF.

V is TRBV7-2 and J is TRBJ2-7; 8 bases map to TRBD1. In germline, CDR1 is SGHTA, CDR2 FQGNSA. Losses at the gene ends were 4 bases for V and 4 bases for J; bases not matched to a gene: 0. This CDR3 is 12 amino acids long. This CDR3 is CASSWTGYEQYF. DNA for the CDR3: TGTGCCAGCAGCTGGACAGGGTACGAGCAGTACTTC.

The V and J genes are TRBV11-3 and TRBJ2-7; a weak D match, TRBD1 (6 bases). This CDR3 contains 14 residues. The germline V and J ends were trimmed by 5 bases and 2 bases, with 13 bases remaining between them. The germline V gene encodes CDR1 SGHNT and CDR2 YENEEA. CDR3 DNA: TGTGCCAGCAGCCCGGGACACCTCCCCTACGAGCAGTACTTC. Amino acids: CASSPGHLPYEQYF.

This clone was detected only a few times. V is TRBV30 and J is TRBJ2-1, with TRBD2 matching 15 bases. CDR3 length: 19 amino acids. The V and J ends lost 3 bases and 1 base, in that order; junction bases with no gene match: 10. Germline CDR1 and CDR2: GTSNPN and SVGIG (reference sequence). CDR3 DNA sequence: TGTGCCTGGAGGTTGAGGACTAGCGGGAGGGCTTTGTCCTACAATGAGCAGTTCTTC. It encodes CAWRLRTSGRALSYNEQFF.

This chain connects TRBV7-3 to TRBJ1-2; weak D call: TRBD1 (5 bases). V dropped 5 bases and J dropped 8 bases, with 18 bases sitting between them. Per the germline V gene, CDR1 is SGHTA and CDR2 is FQGTGA. This CDR3 contains 14 residues. The CDR3 sequence is CASSPGGILGGYTF. The CDR3 coding sequence is TGTGCCAGCAGCCCTGGGGGGATCTTGGGGGGCTACACCTTC.

The gene calls are TRBV13 and TRBJ2-3; D unclear. This CDR3 comprises 11 residues. V shed 5 bases and J shed 5 bases, with 5 bases lying between them. The germline gives CDR1 PRHDT, CDR2 FYEKMQ (reference sequence). CDR3 DNA sequence: TGTGCCAGCAGCGTTCAAGATACGCAGTATTTT. Translation: CASSVQDTQYF. The full variable domain, in which reference TRBV13 and TRBJ2-3 provide the parts outside the CDR3, is AAGVIQSPRHLIKEKRETATLKCYPIPRHDTVYWYQQGPGQDPQFLISFYEKMQSDKGSIPDRFSAQQFSDYHSELNMSSLELGDSALYFCASSVQDTQYFGPGTRLTVL.

V gene TRBV9 combines with J gene TRBJ1-4; no reliable D call. Looked up from germline, CDR1 is SGDLS and CDR2 is YYNGEE. This CDR3 spans 15 amino acids. Trimming stripped 0 bases from V and 4 bases from J, with 10 bases between. This chain's CDR3 is CASSVEAGLNEKLFF. CDR3 nucleotide sequence: TGTGCCAGCAGCGTAGAAGCAGGCCTTAATGAAAAACTGTTTTTT.

The chain couples TRBV9 to TRBJ2-2; a weak D match, TRBD2 (6 bases). The CDR3 loop spans 14 amino acids. CDR1 and CDR2 (germline): SGDLS, YYNGEE. V lost 5 bases to trimming and J lost 6 bases, with 14 bases between them. CDR3 protein: CASRARDKSGELFF. The CDR3 nucleotides are TGTGCCAGCAGGGCGCGGGATAAGTCCGGGGAGCTGTTTTTT.

The chain employs TRBV2 and TRBJ2-2; D is perhaps TRBD1 (6 bases). This CDR3 has 13 residues. CDR1 SNHLY and CDR2 FYNNEI come from the germline V gene. The V gene lost 6 bases and the J gene lost 5 bases, with 10 bases spanning the gap. CDR3 protein: CASRNRVTGELFF. The CDR3 DNA reads as TGTGCCAGCAGAAACAGGGTAACCGGGGAGCTGTTTTTT.

The V gene is TRBV18, the J gene TRBJ2-7, with D possibly being TRBD2 (6 bases). The germline CDR1 and CDR2 sequences are KGHSH and LQKENI. The CDR3 spans 14 residues. V was trimmed by 5 bases and J by 4 bases, leaving 15 bases between them. The chain's CDR3 is CASSSGDGGYEQYF. The CDR3 bases are TGTGCCAGCTCATCGGGGGACGGGGGATACGAGCAGTACTTC.

This clone was observed once. This chain uses TRBV19 with TRBJ1-5; possibly TRBD1 for D (5 bases). Trimming removed 10 bases at V and 0 bases at J, with 13 bases between. The CDR3 covers 14 residues. The germline V gene has CDR1 LNHDA and CDR2 SQIVND (reference sequence). The CDR3 sequence is CATEDINSNQPQHF. As DNA, the CDR3 is TGTGCCACCGAGGACATTAATAGCAATCAGCCCCAGCATTTT.

The V and J genes are TRBV28 and TRBJ2-7; 10 nucleotides agree with TRBD2. The CDR3 extends over 13 amino acids. Per germline, CDR1 MDHEN and CDR2 SYDVKM. The V and J ends lost 8 bases and 3 bases, in that order; junction bases with no gene match: 4. CDR3 sequence reads: CASCLAGDYEQYF. The CDR3 region has the DNA TGTGCCAGCTGCCTAGCGGGAGACTACGAGCAGTACTTC.

The chain recombines TRBV7-2 with TRBJ1-2; possibly TRBD1 for D (6 bases). The CDR3 consists of 12 residues. Trimming cost V 5 bases and J 6 bases, with 10 bases left between them. The germline gives CDR1 SGHTA, CDR2 FQGNSA. The DNA for the CDR3 is TGTGCCAGCAGCAGACAGGCTGATGGCTACACCTTC. It codes for CASSRQADGYTF.

The rearrangement links TRBV5-4 to TRBJ1-2; 9 nucleotides line up with TRBD1. V was clipped by 0 bases and J by 1 base; unmatched bases: 4. The germline V gene encodes CDR1 SGHNT and CDR2 YYREEE (reference sequence). The CDR3 sequence is 16 residues long. In DNA form, the CDR3 reads TGTGCCAGCAGCTTGGGAGGGACAGGGCATAACTATGGCTACACCTTC. This encodes CASSLGGTGHNYGYTF.

This clone was detected only once. The chain has TRBV18 and TRBJ1-2, with D perhaps matching TRBD1 (5 bases). There are 14 residues in the CDR3. The V and J ends lost 3 bases and 4 bases respectively, with 12 bases between them. Germline V gene data show CDR1 as KGHSH and CDR2 as LQKENI. The CDR3 is CASSPAGQGYGYTF. The CDR3 bases are TGTGCCAGCTCACCCGCGGGGCAGGGCTATGGCTACACCTTC.